The 29 T cell receptor beta chains reported below all come from one sample, sequenced in a study of T-cell reconstitution after alpha-beta-depleted transplantation in children. Unique molecular identifiers were used to barcode this TCRbeta library. TCRdb ran MiXCR on the PCR reads and lists one entry per CDR3 protein. This sample carries some 400,000 distinct CDR3 sequences, just over 20% of them seen once, and the ten largest clones take less than 4.5%. Here the sequenced sample was PBMCs from the stem cell graft donor, taken from the stem cell graft. These TCRs come from a human donor who donated a stem cell graft to a child with acute myeloid leukemia.

This clonotype was seen at least ten times. CDR3 in amino acids: CSVGQGDGSPLHF. CDR3 sequence (DNA): TGCAGCGTTGGACAGGGAGACGGCTCACCCCTCCACTTT. The chain links TRBV29-1 to TRBJ1-6; 7 bases are a match to TRBD1. J lost 10 bases, V lost 4 bases, and 7 bases had no gene match. This CDR3 has 13 residues. The germline gives CDR1 SQVTM, CDR2 ANQGSEA.

The chain recombines TRBV7-6 with TRBJ2-1; 8 bases line up with TRBD1. V was clipped by 1 base and J by 5 bases; unmatched bases: 4. Per germline, CDR1 SGHVS and CDR2 FNYEAQ. This CDR3 spans 15 amino acids. This chain's CDR3 is CASSLVGQGHNEQFF. The CDR3, as DNA: TGTGCCAGCAGCTTAGTAGGACAGGGCCACAATGAGCAGTTCTTC.

This chain connects TRBV5-1 to TRBJ1-5, with 8 nucleotides matching TRBD1. Germline-derived CDR1 and CDR2 are SGHRS and YFSETQ. CDR3 length: 17 residues. Trimming removed 1 base from V and 2 bases from J; junction bases left unmatched: 8. The CDR3 DNA sequence: TGCGCCAGCAGCTTGAATCCCGGACAGGGTGGCAATCAGCCCCAGCATTTT. This encodes CASSLNPGQGGNQPQHF.

The sample holds a few counts of this clonotype. This sequence joins TRBV29-1 and TRBJ2-2, with 7 bases aligning to TRBD1. With 8 bases clipped from V and 4 bases from J, the junction kept 7 bases outside the gene matches. Germline assignment: CDR1 SQVTM and CDR2 ANQGSEA. This CDR3 is 13 amino acids long. The DNA for the CDR3 is TGCAGCTCACGGGACAGCTCCACCGGGGAGCTGTTTTTT. Translating it yields CSSRDSSTGELFF.

A few counts support this clonotype. The V gene is TRBV5-1, the J gene TRBJ2-2; D is uncertain. The CDR3 has 14 amino acids. Trimming removed 7 bases at V and 2 bases at J, with 12 bases between. Germline loops: CDR1 SGHRS, CDR2 YFSETQ. Here the CDR3 DNA reads TGCGCCAGCTCCTCCAAGGGAAACACCGGGGAGCTGTTTTTT. Amino acid sequence: CASSSKGNTGELFF.

The chain carries TRBV12-3 or TRBV12-4 and TRBJ2-7; maybe TRBD1 (6 bases). V lost 6 bases to trimming and J lost 2 bases, with 14 bases between them. This CDR3 region has 14 residues. CDR3 coding DNA: TGTGCCAGCAGGCAGACAGGATATACCTACGAGCAGTACTTC. This gives the protein CASRQTGYTYEQYF.

Ten or more counts support this clonotype. The chain carries TRBV20-1 and TRBJ2-7; maybe TRBD1 (6 bases). CDR1 is DFQATT and CDR2 is SNEGSKA in the germline V gene (reference sequence). V lost 6 bases and J lost 0, with 9 bases in between. The CDR3 sequence is 12 residues long. In nucleotides, the CDR3 is TGCAGTGCGAAGGACAGCTCCTACGAGCAGTACTTC. It translates to CSAKDSSYEQYF.

The chain has TRBV15 and TRBJ2-2; D is unclear. This CDR3 spans 15 amino acids. V gave up 0 bases and J gave up 2 bases, with 7 bases separating them. Germline V gives CDR1 LNHNV, CDR2 YYDKDF (reference sequence). DNA of the CDR3: TGTGCCACCAGCAGAGATTTCCTAAACACCGGGGAGCTGTTTTTT. Translated, it gives CATSRDFLNTGELFF.

There are a few counts of this clonotype. V is TRBV28 and J is TRBJ2-7; 9 bases map to TRBD2. From germline, CDR1 is MDHEN and CDR2 SYDVKM. This CDR3 spans 14 amino acids. V shed 1 base and J 6 bases; nucleotides not matched to a gene: 4. CDR3 nucleotides: TGTGCCAGCAGTTTATTAGCGGGAGTTGGCGAGCAGTACTTC. It specifies CASSLLAGVGEQYF.

This clonotype occurred many times. This sequence joins TRBV20-1 and TRBJ2-7, with a weak D call TRBD2 (6 bases). The germline CDR1 and CDR2 sequences are DFQATT and SNEGSKA (reference sequence). V was clipped by 4 bases and J by 0 bases, with 10 bases between them. This CDR3 spans 13 amino acids. The CDR3 coding sequence is TGCAGTGCTATCAGGGAGGCCTCCTACGAGCAGTACTTC. Its protein product is CSAIREASYEQYF.

This clonotype was counted a few times. The rearrangement links TRBV7-3 to TRBJ2-1; D tentatively fits TRBD1 or TRBD2 (7 bases each). This CDR3 contains 17 residues. Germline CDR1 SGHTA, CDR2 FQGTGA. Trimming removed 3 bases at V and 8 bases at J, with 23 bases between. This CDR3 is CASSFGPTGAGEDEQFF. In nucleotides, the CDR3 is TGTGCCAGCAGCTTTGGCCCTACAGGGGCGGGAGAGGATGAGCAGTTCTTC.

This clonotype was observed at least ten times. This chain links TRBV9 with TRBJ2-2; D ambiguous. The germline V gene encodes CDR1 SGDLS and CDR2 YYNGEE. The V and J ends lost 0 bases and 8 bases respectively, with 5 bases between them. The CDR3 is 12 amino acids. The CDR3 sequence: CASSVEEGELFF. CDR3 coding DNA: TGTGCCAGCAGCGTAGAAGAGGGGGAGCTGTTTTTT.

V gene TRBV4-1 combines with J gene TRBJ2-1; D is unresolved. CDR1 MGHRA and CDR2 YSYEKL come from the germline V gene. Deletions cut 3 bases from V and 0 bases from J, with 6 bases between. The CDR3 runs 14 residues. The CDR3 nucleotides are TGCGCCAGCAGCCACCCAAGCTCCTACAATGAGCAGTTCTTC. Amino acids: CASSHPSSYNEQFF.

In this sample, this clonotype turned up many times. The V and J genes are TRBV27 and TRBJ2-7, with D perhaps TRBD2 (5 bases). The CDR3 contains 14 residues. CDR1 is MNHEY, CDR2 SMNVEV, per germline (reference sequence). V lost 8 bases and J 2 bases, leaving 16 bases between the germline ends. The CDR3 region has the DNA TGTGCCAGCGCCCTTTCGGGGAAGACCTACGAGCAGTACTTC. Its translation: CASALSGKTYEQYF.

In this sample, this clonotype turned up once. One end of the junction fails to match germline, which may point to a read error. The chain is built from TRBV4-1 and TRBJ1-3; D not resolved. This CDR3 region has 16 residues. The germline V gene encodes CDR1 MGHRA and CDR2 YSYEKL. CDR3 amino acids: CASTQDHSFSGNTIYF. CDR3 DNA sequence: TGCGCCAGCACCCAAGATCACAGTTTCTCTGGAAACACCATATATTTT.

Only a few counts were recorded for this clonotype. This chain links TRBV5-5 with TRBJ2-1; 8 nucleotides align to TRBD2. The CDR3 is made up of 16 amino acids. V shed 5 bases, J shed 5 bases, and the junction held 12 bases outside the gene matches. Germline V gene sequence: CDR1 SGHKS, CDR2 YYEKEE (reference sequence). As DNA, the CDR3 is TGTGCCAGCAGGGTACTCGGACTAGCTCCCAACAATGAGCAGTTCTTC. Protein product: CASRVLGLAPNNEQFF.

This clonotype was seen at least ten times. The V call is TRBV20-1, the J call TRBJ2-1, with D possibly being TRBD2 (6 bases). The V gene's germline CDR1 is DFQATT and CDR2 SNEGSKA (reference sequence). The CDR3 has 13 amino acids. Trimming left V 5 bases short and J 2 bases short, with 10 bases between. The CDR3 sequence is CSAPGVTYNEQFF. The CDR3 DNA is TGCAGTGCTCCGGGAGTAACCTACAATGAGCAGTTCTTC.

This clonotype came up many times. This rearrangement joins TRBV7-4 to TRBJ2-7; a weak D match, TRBD1 (5 bases). This CDR3 contains 15 residues. The germline V gene has CDR1 SGHVT and CDR2 SQSDAQ. The V gene lost 6 bases and the J gene lost 3 bases, with 18 bases spanning the gap. This chain's CDR3 is CASRKGRTRSYEQYF. The CDR3 coding sequence is TGTGCCAGCAGAAAAGGACGGACAAGGAGCTACGAGCAGTACTTC.

The sample holds a few counts of this clonotype. This rearrangement joins TRBV27 to TRBJ1-3; the D is unclear. The germline V gene has CDR1 MNHEY and CDR2 SMNVEV (reference sequence). Between the trimmed V and J ends, which lost 8 bases and 0 bases, there was a span of 5 bases. The CDR3 extends over 12 amino acids. The CDR3, as DNA: TGTGCCAGCCGAAGCTCTGGAAACACCATATATTTT. It translates to CASRSSGNTIYF.

The gene calls are TRBV20-1 and TRBJ2-1; D perhaps matches TRBD2 (5 bases). Trimming removed 3 bases from V and 4 bases from J, with 16 bases in between. Germline-derived CDR1 and CDR2 are DFQATT and SNEGSKA (reference sequence). The CDR3 has 15 residues. This CDR3 is CSARAHEGLYNEQFF. CDR3 bases: TGCAGTGCTAGGGCCCATGAGGGCCTTTACAATGAGCAGTTCTTC.

This chain uses TRBV7-9 with TRBJ2-7, with D tentatively TRBD1 (6 bases). Trimming shortened V by 3 bases and J by 2 bases, and 14 bases separated the two germline ends. From germline, CDR1 is SEHNR and CDR2 FQNEAQ (reference sequence). This CDR3 region has 15 residues. The CDR3 sequence: CASSLKDSLTYEQYF. The CDR3, as DNA: TGTGCCAGCAGCTTGAAGGACAGTCTTACCTACGAGCAGTACTTC.

There are a few counts of this clonotype. The chain carries TRBV7-2 and TRBJ2-6; 8 bases fit TRBD1. The V gene end was trimmed by 3 bases and the J gene end by 0 bases; junction bases not matched to a gene: 4. Per germline, CDR1 SGHTA and CDR2 FQGNSA. CDR3 size: 17 residues. The CDR3 spells CASSLSGGRSGANVLTF. In DNA, the CDR3 is TGTGCCAGCAGCTTGTCAGGGGGCCGCTCTGGGGCCAACGTCCTGACTTTC.

V usage is TRBV29-1 and J usage is TRBJ2-2; 7 nucleotides line up with TRBD2. Germline V gene data show CDR1 as SQVTM and CDR2 as ANQGSEA. This CDR3 comprises 14 residues. J gave up 1 base and V 5 bases, and 4 bases lay outside the gene matches. The CDR3 is CSVFSSGNTGELFF. The DNA of the CDR3 is TGCAGCGTTTTTTCTAGCGGGAACACCGGGGAGCTGTTTTTT.

The CDR3 spells CASSEEGATNEKLFF. The DNA for the CDR3 is TGTGCCAGCAGCGAAGAGGGAGCAACTAATGAAAAACTGTTTTTT. The chain uses TRBV5-8 and TRBJ1-4; D uncertain. Between the trimmed V and J ends, which lost 4 bases and 0 bases, there was a span of 10 bases. This CDR3 comprises 15 residues. Germline V lookup: CDR1 SGHTS, CDR2 YDEGEE.

The table lists this clonotype with a few counts. The chain combines TRBV29-1 with TRBJ2-5; D gene uncertain. Germline V CDR1 and CDR2: SQVTM, ANQGSEA. V was cut by 3 bases and J by 0 bases, with 5 bases left in between. CDR3 length: 12 residues. CDR3 nucleotides: TGCAGCGTTGACCCTTACCAAGAGACCCAGTACTTC. Encoded protein: CSVDPYQETQYF. Complete variable domain (other parts from reference TRBV29-1 and TRBJ2-5): SAVISQKPSRDICQRGTSLTIQCQVDSQVTMMFWYRQQPGQSLTLIATANQGSEATYESGFVIDKFPISRPNLTFSTLTVSNMSPEDSSIYLCSVDPYQETQYFGPGTRLLVL.

The V call is TRBV20-1, the J call TRBJ2-7; no clear D. The germline gives CDR1 DFQATT, CDR2 SNEGSKA (reference sequence). The V and J ends lost 2 bases and 6 bases respectively, with 5 bases between them. This CDR3 region has 10 residues. CDR3 DNA: TGCAGTGCTAGAACGTTCGAGCAGTACTTC. Protein product: CSARTFEQYF.

This clonotype came up many times. The genes are TRBV20-1 and TRBJ2-1; possibly TRBD1 for D (6 bases). Germline V gives CDR1 DFQATT, CDR2 SNEGSKA (reference sequence). This CDR3 is 13 amino acids long. V was cut by 6 bases and J by 9 bases, with 18 bases left in between. DNA of the CDR3: TGCAGTGCCCGAACAGGGTGGAGAGGTGAGCAGTTCTTC. Protein: CSARTGWRGEQFF.

This chain joins TRBV2 and TRBJ1-1, with D tentatively TRBD1 (6 bases). Germline V CDR1 and CDR2: SNHLY, FYNNEI. The ends were cut back, 6 bases at V and 4 bases at J, with 18 bases in the middle. The CDR3 sequence is 15 residues long. In DNA form, the CDR3 reads TGTGCCAGCAGAGAAATTCTGACAGGCCTCACTGAAGCTTTCTTT. Protein: CASREILTGLTEAFF.

A few counts support this clonotype. V usage is TRBV10-3 and J usage is TRBJ2-5; 8 bases align to TRBD1. Unmatched junction bases numbered 8, after V lost 6 bases and J lost 5 bases. The CDR3 extends over 14 amino acids. Germline lookup yields CDR1 ENHRY and CDR2 SYGVKD. Written as DNA, the CDR3 is TGTGCCATCAGGGGGCAGGGGGCTAGTGAGACCCAGTACTTC. Its translation: CAIRGQGASETQYF.